This T cell receptor beta chain was recovered during a study of CD4+ T cells in melanoma (dated by TCRdb to between 2021 and 2022). Background on the whole study: Neoantigen-specific CD4+ T cells in human melanoma were what the study investigated.

General findings and caveats noted by the study authors: Neoantigen-specific CD4+ T cells were reported to be correlated with the function of CD8+ T cells, macrophages and B cells. Diverse differentiation states were reported to be shown by neoantigen-specific CD4+ T cells in melanoma.

The library relied on the immunoSEQ multiplex PCR assay. The table was pulled from immuneACCESS by TCRdb, which kept in-frame rearrangements only. Such tables lose some clones; where checked, under half of the loss comes from unresolved V genes, and the rest has no known cause. The sample has 9,500 to 10,000 clones on record, roughly two thirds of them singletons. The top ten hold roughly 15% of the sample. Of note for this clone: The clone's antigen remains unknown. The record has no base qualities; no much larger clone is one base away.

Donors were patients with melanoma. Sequenced: cells from a culture (not recorded whether cultured in vitro). The TCR comes from a human donor with melanoma.

The DNA sequence is as follows: TGTGCCAGCACCCCGACCCCGGGAAACACCATATATTTT. It translates as CASTPTPGNTIYF. The V gene is TRBV7-2 and the J gene is TRBJ1-3; the D gene cannot be named for sure. The CDR1 and CDR2 encoded by the germline V gene are SGHTA and FQGNSA. V is pared back by 7 bases and J by 4 bases, with 11 bases lying between the germline termini. There are 13 amino acids in the CDR3, from cysteine to phenylalanine inclusive. Of all the DNA, just the CDR3 is kept, 39 bases in frame from base 1.